These 17 T cell receptor beta chains share one sample of origin, sequenced in a study of radiotherapy plus CTLA-4 blockade in lung cancer. Measured with immunoSEQ multiplex PCR; TCRdb has only the in-frame clones, and not every one. The top ten clones hold 13% to 15% of a sample with 100,000 or so clones, under 85% of them seen once. The sample in question was peripheral blood, obtained from a patient treated with radiotherapy plus ipilimumab. These receptors were taken from a human donor with non-small cell lung cancer that progressed on radiotherapy plus ipilimumab.

This chain connects TRBV4-1 to TRBJ2-2; 9 positions match TRBD1. The junction had 8 bases not matched to a gene; V was cut back by 0 bases and J by 6 bases. Germline loops: CDR1 MGHRA, CDR2 YSYEKL. CDR3 size: 17 residues. CDR3 in DNA: TGCGCCAGCAGCCAAGATTGGGGGACAGGGAGCGCCGGGGAGCTGTTTTTT. The encoded protein is CASSQDWGTGSAGELFF.

The chain combines TRBV7-9 with TRBJ2-3; D uncertain. V lost 4 bases to trimming and J lost 2 bases, with 7 bases between them. Germline CDR1 and CDR2: SEHNR and FQNEAQ (reference sequence). The CDR3 is 13 amino acids. For the CDR3, the DNA is TGTGCCAGCAGCTCTCATTACACAGATACGCAGTATTTT. Its protein product is CASSSHYTDTQYF.

The chain links TRBV7-3 to TRBJ1-2; the D is unclear. Germline CDR1 SGHTA, CDR2 FQGTGA. The CDR3 runs 15 residues. Deletions cut 6 bases from V and 0 bases from J, with 14 bases between. Written as DNA, the CDR3 is TGTGCCAGCAGTCCCTACCCACTAGCTAACTATGGCTACACCTTC. Protein sequence: CASSPYPLANYGYTF.

The genes are TRBV10-3 and TRBJ2-6, with a weak D call TRBD1 (7 bases). V lost 4 bases to trimming and J lost 1 base, with 17 bases between them. The CDR3 loop spans 18 amino acids. Germline CDR1 ENHRY, CDR2 SYGVKD. In nucleotides, the CDR3 is TGTGCCATCAGTGGACAGGGAGGTTTGGATTCTGGGGCCAACGTCCTGACTTTC. This translates into CAISGQGGLDSGANVLTF.

The J gene is TRBJ1-1, the V gene TRBV10-2; no clear D. V was clipped by 4 bases and J by 1 base, with 7 bases between them. CDR1 and CDR2 from the germline V gene are WSHSY and SAAADI. The CDR3 runs to 13 residues. CDR3 DNA sequence: TGCGCCAGCAGTGTAGAGGCGAACACTGAAGCTTTCTTT. Translation: CASSVEANTEAFF.

This clone was observed a few times. The chain carries TRBV19 and TRBJ1-1; D is unclear. The CDR3 loop spans 15 amino acids. Per germline, CDR1 LNHDA and CDR2 SQIVND (reference sequence). V gave up 1 base and J gave up 5 bases, with 14 bases separating them. The CDR3: CASSIASPSKTEAFF. CDR3 nucleotides: TGTGCCAGTAGTATAGCTAGCCCATCGAAGACTGAAGCTTTCTTT.

This clone appeared a few times. The chain is built from TRBV27 and TRBJ1-3; D ambiguous. The CDR3 totals 15 residues. Trimming pared 2 bases from V and 1 base from J, leaving 9 bases between. In germline, CDR1 is MNHEY, CDR2 SMNVEV (reference sequence). In DNA form, the CDR3 reads TGTGCCAGCAGTTTAACGTCGGGGTCTGGAAACACCATATATTTT. This translates into CASSLTSGSGNTIYF.

This clone showed up just once. The chain couples TRBV2 to TRBJ2-5; 7 bases match TRBD1. Germline lookup yields CDR1 SNHLY and CDR2 FYNNEI. V lost 3 bases and J lost 5; bases outside the gene matches: 12. CDR3 length: 16 residues. The CDR3 DNA reads as TGTGCCAGCAGTGAGGTCAGGGGGTGGCACGTGGAGACCCAGTACTTC. This translates into CASSEVRGWHVETQYF.

The J gene is TRBJ1-1, the V gene TRBV5-1; 7 positions match TRBD1. The V and J ends lost 2 bases and 1 base, in that order; junction bases with no gene match: 8. CDR1 and CDR2 (germline): SGHRS, YFSETQ. This CDR3 is 16 amino acids long. In DNA form, the CDR3 reads TGCGCCAGCAGCTTTGGCGGGACAGATACGAACACTGAAGCTTTCTTT. As protein: CASSFGGTDTNTEAFF.

This clone was recorded once. V and J are TRBV5-1 and TRBJ1-1; D gene unclear. Between the trimmed V and J ends, which lost 0 bases and 1 base, there was a span of 10 bases. Looked up from germline, CDR1 is SGHRS and CDR2 is YFSETQ. The CDR3 extends over 15 amino acids. The CDR3 nucleotides are TGCGCCAGCAGCTTGGGCCCCGGGCCGAACACTGAAGCTTTCTTT. It yields the protein CASSLGPGPNTEAFF.

The rearrangement joins TRBV5-1 to TRBJ2-3; tentative D call: TRBD2 (6 bases). CDR3 length: 14 residues. Trimming left V 4 bases short and J 2 bases short, with 11 bases between. Germline CDR1 reads SGHRS; CDR2 reads YFSETQ. The DNA of the CDR3 is TGCGCCAGCAGCACGGACTACCACACAGATACGCAGTATTTT. Protein: CASSTDYHTDTQYF.

The V gene is TRBV11-3, the J gene TRBJ2-5; 7 bases fit TRBD1. The CDR3 spans 14 residues. Germline CDR1 and CDR2: SGHNT and YENEEA. V dropped 4 bases and J dropped 5; count of bases not matched to a gene: 7. The CDR3 reads CASSSHRGDETQYF. In DNA form, the CDR3 reads TGTGCCAGCAGCTCCCACAGGGGAGACGAGACCCAGTACTTC.

Comments on this clone: A read error may produce the germline difference seen at one junction end. The gene calls are TRBV2 and TRBJ1-1, with TRBD1 matching over 12 bases. The CDR3 totals 12 residues. CDR1 and CDR2 (germline): SNHLY, FYNNEI. The CDR3 here is CASGTGGWEASF. For the CDR3, the DNA is TGTGCCAGCGGGACAGGGGGCTGGGAAGCTTCCTTT.

The rearrangement links TRBV9 to TRBJ1-3; TRBD1 is a possible D gene (5 bases). The CDR3 covers 16 residues. From germline, CDR1 is SGDLS and CDR2 YYNGEE. The germline V and J ends were trimmed by 0 bases and 0 bases, with 10 bases remaining between them. Here the CDR3 reads CASSVAAGSSGNTIYF. The DNA for the CDR3 is TGTGCCAGCAGCGTAGCCGCAGGGAGCTCTGGAAACACCATATATTTT.

In DNA, the CDR3 is TGTGCCAGCAGCCGGACAGGGAACTATGGCTACACCTTC. Protein sequence: CASSRTGNYGYTF. The rearrangement links TRBV6-5 to TRBJ1-2; TRBD1 aligns across 8 bases. V lost 6 bases and J lost 2; bases outside the gene matches: 2. This CDR3 has 13 residues. CDR1 and CDR2 (germline): MNHEY, SVGAGI.

V and J are TRBV20-1 and TRBJ2-2; the D is unclear. Trimming took 6 bases from V and 3 from J, leaving 5 bases between them. The CDR3 covers 11 residues. The V gene's germline CDR1 is DFQATT and CDR2 SNEGSKA (reference sequence). CDR3: CSAGYTGELFF. The CDR3 DNA reads TGCAGTGCAGGGTACACCGGGGAGCTGTTTTTT.

This chain links TRBV27 with TRBJ2-1, with 12 bases lining up with TRBD2. Unmatched junction bases numbered 5, after V lost 3 bases and J lost 5 bases. CDR3 size: 16 residues. Germline V lookup: CDR1 MNHEY, CDR2 SMNVEV (reference sequence). The CDR3 nucleotides read TGTGCCAGCAGTTTCTGGACTAGCGGGACCGACAATGAGCAGTTCTTC. Its protein product is CASSFWTSGTDNEQFF.